This entry lists 23 T cell receptor beta chains sequenced from one sample in a study of blood T cell repertoires in COVID-19. Sequenced by immunoSEQ multiplex PCR; TCRdb stores in-frame clones only, minus some. The sample includes roughly 200,000 clones, about nine tenths of them seen just once. Sequencing was performed on PBMCs or T cells enriched from blood (not recorded which). These receptors were taken from a man aged 30 to 45 in a cohort exposed to, infected with or recovered from COVID-19 (not recorded which).

The rearrangement links TRBV14 to TRBJ2-1, with TRBD1 identical over 9 bases. The CDR3 has 14 amino acids. The germline CDR1 and CDR2 sequences are SGHDN and FVKESK. V trimming: 4 bases; J trimming: 7 bases; junction bases outside the gene matches: 5. The CDR3 DNA follows: TGTGCCAGCAGCCTTCGACAGGGGGGGAATGAGCAGTTCTTC. It encodes CASSLRQGGNEQFF.

The genes are TRBV10-3 and TRBJ1-5, with TRBD1 matching 9 bases. The CDR3 extends over 16 amino acids. J lost 5 bases, V lost 2 bases, and 7 bases had no gene match. Germline CDR1 is ENHRY and CDR2 is SYGVKD. Here the CDR3 reads CAISEGTGLGDQPQHF. CDR3 coding DNA: TGTGCCATCAGTGAGGGGACAGGGTTGGGGGATCAGCCCCAGCATTTT.

This chain joins TRBV27 and TRBJ1-6; TRBD1 agrees at 7 bases. Germline V gene sequence: CDR1 MNHEY, CDR2 SMNVEV (reference sequence). V lost 3 bases to trimming and J lost 0 bases; unmatched junction nucleotides: 8. The CDR3 extends over 18 amino acids. This CDR3 reads CASSFRRGPSSYNSPLHF. In DNA form, the CDR3 reads TGTGCCAGCAGTTTTCGGAGGGGGCCGAGCTCCTATAATTCACCCCTCCACTTT.

V gene TRBV19 combines with J gene TRBJ1-1; 9 bases are a match to TRBD1. Looked up from germline, CDR1 is LNHDA and CDR2 is SQIVND (reference sequence). The CDR3 is made up of 13 amino acids. V lost 9 bases to trimming and J lost 0 bases; unmatched junction nucleotides: 2. CDR3 region: CASGTGLNTEAFF. DNA of the CDR3: TGTGCCAGCGGGACAGGGTTGAACACTGAAGCTTTCTTT.

DNA of the CDR3: TGTGCCATCCGGGGACAGGGGGATTCACCCCTCCACTTT. Protein sequence: CAIRGQGDSPLHF. The V and J genes are TRBV10-3 and TRBJ1-6, with TRBD1 matching over 11 bases. The CDR3 loop spans 13 amino acids. Germline V gene lookup returns CDR1 ENHRY and CDR2 SYGVKD. Germline trimming cut 8 bases from V and 8 bases from J; bases unmatched to any gene: 2.

The V and J genes are TRBV27 and TRBJ2-1, with 11 bases matching TRBD2. The CDR3 has 17 amino acids. Trimming at V came to 2 bases and at J to 6 bases, leaving 9 bases not matched to a gene. CDR1 and CDR2 from the germline V gene are MNHEY and SMNVEV (reference sequence). The CDR3 DNA follows: TGTGCCAGCAGTTTACTGTTTCGGCTAGCGGGAGGCAATGAGCAGTTCTTC. Protein product: CASSLLFRLAGGNEQFF.

This chain uses TRBV15 with TRBJ2-7, with D unresolved. CDR1 is LNHNV and CDR2 is YYDKDF in the germline V gene (reference sequence). V shed 4 bases and J shed 9 bases, with 13 bases lying between them. This CDR3 is built from 12 residues. CDR3 sequence: CATSIPFSRQYF. As DNA, the CDR3 is TGTGCCACCAGCATTCCCTTTTCCCGGCAGTACTTC.

This clone was observed once. This chain joins TRBV28 and TRBJ1-1, with 7 bases fitting TRBD1. From germline, CDR1 is MDHEN and CDR2 SYDVKM. This CDR3 is 13 amino acids long. V shed 6 bases, J shed 6 bases, and the junction held 7 bases outside the gene matches. The CDR3 DNA follows: TGTGCCAGCAGAATAGGGGGCAGCGCTGAAGCTTTCTTT. This codes for CASRIGGSAEAFF.

In its sample, this clone was seen a few times. This chain joins TRBV27 and TRBJ1-2; maybe TRBD1 (5 bases). The CDR3 is 13 amino acids. The germline V gene encodes CDR1 MNHEY and CDR2 SMNVEV (reference sequence). V gave up 5 bases and J gave up 3 bases, with 10 bases separating them. The CDR3 is CASSPGLYYGYTF. The CDR3 DNA sequence: TGTGCCAGCAGTCCGGGACTTTACTATGGCTACACCTTC.

V gene TRBV15 combines with J gene TRBJ1-1; tentatively, D is TRBD1 (6 bases). Trimming pared 5 bases from V and 4 bases from J, leaving 17 bases between. The V gene's germline CDR1 is LNHNV and CDR2 YYDKDF (reference sequence). The CDR3 runs 15 residues. Here the CDR3 DNA reads TGTGCCACCAGCCTTAAACAAGGGGGTGGCACTGAAGCTTTCTTT. Protein product: CATSLKQGGGTEAFF.

This chain links TRBV6-1 with TRBJ2-5, with 8 nucleotides matching TRBD1. The CDR3 has 15 amino acids. V lost 1 base to trimming and J lost 5 bases; unmatched junction nucleotides: 6. Per germline, CDR1 MNHNS and CDR2 SASEGT. In DNA, the CDR3 is TGTGCCAGCAGTGAAGAGCAGGGGGCGGGGGAGACCCAGTACTTC. It codes for CASSEEQGAGETQYF.

This sequence joins TRBV10-2 and TRBJ2-2; possibly TRBD1 for D (5 bases). V was pared by 6 bases and J by 6 bases, with 8 bases between. In germline, CDR1 is WSHSY, CDR2 SAAADI. This CDR3 comprises 12 residues. The CDR3 DNA reads TGCGCCAGCAGAGACAGTGCCGGGGAGCTGTTTTTT. The encoded protein is CASRDSAGELFF.

J is TRBJ2-3 and V is TRBV6-5, with 10 bases fitting TRBD1. The CDR3 loop spans 15 amino acids. With V trimmed by 5 bases and J by 3 bases, 5 bases remained unmatched. Germline CDR1 MNHEY, CDR2 SVGAGI. Written as DNA, the CDR3 is TGTGCCAGCAGTATTGGGGACAGGGGAACAGATACGCAGTATTTT. This sequence encodes CASSIGDRGTDTQYF.

This clone has only a few counts. The chain joins TRBV7-8 to TRBJ2-2; 12 bases match TRBD2. This CDR3 is built from 20 residues. V trimming: 4 bases; J trimming: 7 bases; junction bases outside the gene matches: 19. Per germline, CDR1 SGHVS and CDR2 FQNEAQ. CDR3 region: CASSSLSRDRLAGVHGELFF. The CDR3, as DNA: TGTGCCAGCAGCTCGCTCTCCCGGGACAGACTAGCGGGAGTTCACGGGGAGCTGTTTTTT.

V is TRBV30 and J is TRBJ1-3; D is undetermined. Germline V CDR1 and CDR2: GTSNPN, SVGIG (reference sequence). CDR3 size: 15 residues. Trimming stripped 0 bases from V and 0 bases from J, with 9 bases between. The CDR3 DNA reads TGTGCCTGGAGTGTGTGTCGTTACTCTGGAAACACCATATATTTT. It translates to CAWSVCRYSGNTIYF.

This chain links TRBV7-2 with TRBJ2-7; 14 bases map to TRBD2. Per the germline V gene, CDR1 is SGHTA and CDR2 is FQGNSA. The CDR3 consists of 17 residues. V gave up 3 bases and J gave up 1 base; unmatched junction bases: 5. The CDR3 reads CASSFGWTSGRSYEQYF. The CDR3 coding sequence is TGTGCCAGCAGCTTCGGATGGACTAGCGGGAGGTCCTACGAGCAGTACTTC.

V gene TRBV7-2 combines with J gene TRBJ2-7, with TRBD2 as a possible D gene (5 bases). The CDR3 runs to 16 residues. The germline gives CDR1 SGHTA, CDR2 FQGNSA. V lost 5 bases, J lost 1 base, and 18 bases lay in between. The CDR3 sequence: CASSPRPIRGSYEQYF. DNA for the CDR3: TGTGCCAGCAGCCCGCGACCGATACGAGGGTCCTACGAGCAGTACTTC.

The V and J genes are TRBV19 and TRBJ1-2, with D possibly TRBD1 on 6 matching bases. The germline V and J ends were trimmed by 3 bases and 8 bases, with 19 bases remaining between them. The germline gives CDR1 LNHDA, CDR2 SQIVND (reference sequence). This CDR3 comprises 15 residues. CDR3 amino acids: CASSISYGQSLGYTF. The CDR3 region has the DNA TGTGCCAGTAGTATCTCTTACGGACAGTCTCTGGGCTACACCTTC. Supplemented by reference TRBV19 and TRBJ1-2, the full variable domain reads DGGITQSPKYLFRKEGQNVTLSCEQNLNHDAMYWYRQDPGQGLRLIYYSQIVNDFQKGDIAEGYSVSREKKESFPLTVTSAQKNPTAFYLCASSISYGQSLGYTFGSGTRLTVV.

The V and J genes are TRBV28 and TRBJ1-2, with a tentative D call TRBD1 (5 bases). The germline CDR1 and CDR2 sequences are MDHEN and SYDVKM. CDR3 length: 16 amino acids. V was clipped by 0 bases and J by 5 bases, with 16 bases between them. CDR3 sequence reads: CASSLWGGDAGYGYTF. As DNA, the CDR3 is TGTGCCAGCAGTTTATGGGGGGGGGACGCCGGGTATGGCTACACCTTC.

This clone came up once. This chain uses TRBV2 with TRBJ2-1, with 10 bases aligning to TRBD2. The CDR3 length is 16 residues. Trimming removed 3 bases from V and 6 bases from J; junction bases left unmatched: 8. The germline V gene has CDR1 SNHLY and CDR2 FYNNEI. CDR3 sequence (DNA): TGTGCCAGCAGTGACTGGCTAGCGGGAGAGGGCAATGAGCAGTTCTTC. It encodes CASSDWLAGEGNEQFF.

V usage is TRBV19 and J usage is TRBJ2-1; 7 nucleotides agree with TRBD2. V gave up 2 bases and J gave up 7 bases; unmatched junction bases: 8. CDR3 length equals 15 residues. Germline values: CDR1 LNHDA, CDR2 SQIVND (reference sequence). The CDR3 DNA is TGTGCCAGTAGTATATTTGGGGCGGGAGAGAATGAGCAGTTCTTC. The encoded protein is CASSIFGAGENEQFF.

The V and J genes are TRBV7-9 and TRBJ2-7; 9 bases are a match to TRBD1. V was clipped by 5 bases and J by 2 bases; unmatched bases: 7. From germline, CDR1 is SEHNR and CDR2 FQNEAQ (reference sequence). The CDR3 loop spans 15 amino acids. CDR3 amino acids: CASSLDRGSPYEQYF. CDR3 nucleotides: TGTGCCAGCAGCCTGGACAGGGGATCCCCCTACGAGCAGTACTTC.

This clone has only one observation. The chain has TRBV10-3 and TRBJ2-7, with a possible D match to TRBD1 (5 bases). CDR1 ENHRY and CDR2 SYGVKD come from the germline V gene. V lost 0 bases to trimming and J lost 3 bases, with 9 bases between them. There are 14 residues in the CDR3. The CDR3 is CAISESTDDYEQYF. The CDR3 DNA is TGTGCCATCAGTGAGTCGACAGATGACTACGAGCAGTACTTC.